This T cell receptor (beta chain) derives from a study of cytomegalovirus exposure and HLA in healthy donors. About the study: For the approximately 360 genotyped donors, 65% to 90% fell within the Caucasian-associated ancestry cluster.

A word on this clone: The antigen is undetermined.

Study-wide results and caveats: Later, an analysis found that common viral pathogens appeared to be linked with several of the most significant clusters. The study reported that TCR beta sequences accurately predicted HLA-A and HLA-B alleles in most subjects.

Amplification used 60 Vbeta primers and 13 Jbeta primers. Only in-frame clones appear in the TCRdb table, and some are missing; sequencing was by immunoSEQ multiplex PCR. This table holds about 140,000 clones, 80% found once. This CDR3 spans 19 amino acids. Germline values: CDR1 SGHTA, CDR2 FQGTGA. Trimming shortened V by 7 bases and J by 0 bases, and 25 bases separated the two germline ends. Sequenced sample: PBMCs. The clonotype comes from a woman in her thirties in good health and CMV-seronegative. The chain links TRBV7-3 to TRBJ2-1; the D gene is possibly TRBD1 (6 bases). CDR3 sequence: CASTQPNLQGPYSYNEQFF. The CDR3 DNA reads as TGTGCCAGCACCCAACCGAACCTACAGGGACCTTACTCCTACAATGAGCAGTTCTTC.